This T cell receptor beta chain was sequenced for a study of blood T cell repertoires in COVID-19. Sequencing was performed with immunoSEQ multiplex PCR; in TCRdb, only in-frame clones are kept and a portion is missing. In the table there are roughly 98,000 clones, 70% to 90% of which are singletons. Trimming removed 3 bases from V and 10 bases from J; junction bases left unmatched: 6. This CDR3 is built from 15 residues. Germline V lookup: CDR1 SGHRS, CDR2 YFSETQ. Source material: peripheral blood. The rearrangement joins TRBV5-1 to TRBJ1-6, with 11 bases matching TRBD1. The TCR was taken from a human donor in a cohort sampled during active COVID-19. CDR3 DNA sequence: TGCGCCAGCAGCTCCCAGGACAGGGGGCACTCACCCCTCCACTTT. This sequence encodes CASSSQDRGHSPLHF.